This entry lists 16 T cell receptor beta chains sequenced from one sample in a study of blood T cell repertoires in COVID-19. Libraries were prepared by immunoSEQ multiplex PCR; TCRdb keeps only in-frame clonotypes and omits some of them. The data contain about 500,000 clones, approximately 89% of them singletons. The sequenced sample was peripheral blood. These receptors all stem from a man between 18 and 29 years old with COVID-19, enrolled during active disease.

V and J are TRBV7-9 and TRBJ1-4, with D perhaps matching TRBD1 (5 bases). CDR1 is SEHNR, CDR2 FQNEAQ, per germline (reference sequence). The CDR3 contains 14 residues. V was shortened by 4 bases and J by 8 bases, with 14 bases between the two germline ends. CDR3 bases: TGTGCCAGCAGCTCTGCCAGGGAAGGGGAAAAACTGTTTTTT. It codes for CASSSAREGEKLFF.

This rearrangement joins TRBV11-2 to TRBJ2-7; 7 nucleotides align to TRBD1. Germline CDR1 is SGHAT and CDR2 is FQNNGV. CDR3 size: 14 residues. The J segment lost 0 bases and the V segment lost 5 bases, leaving 4 bases of the junction unmatched. CDR3: CASSSDRASYEQYF. The CDR3 DNA reads as TGTGCCAGCAGCAGTGACAGGGCCTCCTACGAGCAGTACTTC.

The rearrangement uses TRBV6-5 and TRBJ2-1; the match to TRBD1 covers 8 bases. Trimming took 6 bases from V and 5 from J; bases not matched to a gene: 9. The CDR3 is 15 amino acids. The germline V gene has CDR1 MNHEY and CDR2 SVGAGI. The CDR3: CASSIDRGQNNEQFF. For the CDR3, the DNA is TGTGCCAGCAGCATAGACAGGGGCCAAAACAATGAGCAGTTCTTC.

The rearrangement uses TRBV4-1 and TRBJ2-3; D gene ambiguous. This CDR3 spans 14 amino acids. V was pared by 8 bases and J by 5 bases, with 17 bases between. Germline CDR1 and CDR2: MGHRA and YSYEKL. The CDR3 sequence is CASSLRRTEDTQYF. CDR3 DNA sequence: TGCGCCAGCTCCCTTCGGCGTACAGAAGATACGCAGTATTTT.

The chain is built from TRBV12-3 or TRBV12-4 and TRBJ1-2, with a weak D call TRBD1 (6 bases). This CDR3 is 13 amino acids long. Trimming took off 3 bases at V and 6 bases at J, with 11 bases between the two ends. In DNA form, the CDR3 reads TGTGCCAGCAGTTTCATGCAGGGGCATGGCTACACCTTC. The encoded protein is CASSFMQGHGYTF.

The rearrangement joins TRBV7-9 to TRBJ2-4, with TRBD2 matching over 7 bases. Looked up from germline, CDR1 is SEHNR and CDR2 is FQNEAQ (reference sequence). This CDR3 contains 14 residues. Trimming removed 8 bases from V and 5 bases from J; junction bases left unmatched: 9. CDR3 bases: TGTGCCAGCCGAGCCGCGAGCGGGGAAAACATTCAGTACTTC. Translated: CASRAASGENIQYF.

This chain connects TRBV7-9 to TRBJ2-7; 10 nucleotides agree with TRBD2. The germline CDR1 and CDR2 sequences are SEHNR and FQNEAQ (reference sequence). Germline trimming cut 2 bases from V and 1 base from J; bases unmatched to any gene: 5. The CDR3 is 16 amino acids. Here the CDR3 DNA reads TGTGCCAGCAGCTTAACTAGCGGGATTAGGTCCTACGAGCAGTACTTC. Amino acid sequence: CASSLTSGIRSYEQYF.

The chain employs TRBV28 and TRBJ1-5; 9 bases are a match to TRBD1. J was trimmed by 6 bases and V by 6 bases; bases with no gene match: 15. Per the germline V gene, CDR1 is MDHEN and CDR2 is SYDVKM. CDR3 length equals 17 residues. The CDR3 region has the DNA TGTGCCAGCAGACCTGTAGGGGGACAGGGCCCCACTCAGCCCCAGCATTTT. Translated, it gives CASRPVGGQGPTQPQHF.

This clone has only one observation. J is TRBJ1-1 and V is TRBV11-3; no clear D gene. Germline V gene lookup returns CDR1 SGHNT and CDR2 YENEEA. The CDR3 has 15 amino acids. V was pared by 3 bases and J by 4 bases, with 15 bases between. For the CDR3, the DNA is TGTGCCAGCAGCTTTCAAGGCTATCGGAGCACTGAAGCTTTCTTT. Translated: CASSFQGYRSTEAFF.

The V gene is TRBV11-3, the J gene TRBJ2-1; maybe TRBD1 (6 bases). Trimming cost V 5 bases and J 4 bases, with 9 bases left between them. Germline CDR1 is SGHNT and CDR2 is YENEEA. The CDR3 runs to 13 residues. Written as DNA, the CDR3 is TGTGCCAGCAGCCGGACAGTTTACAATGAGCAGTTCTTC. It encodes CASSRTVYNEQFF.

The rearrangement uses TRBV18 and TRBJ1-1, with 7 bases that match TRBD1. This CDR3 region has 17 residues. Trimming cost V 3 bases and J 1 base; bases outside gene matches: 11. Germline assignment: CDR1 KGHSH and CDR2 LQKENI. The CDR3 nucleotides are TGTGCCAGCTCACCTTCTAACATGGGACAGCAGAACACTGAAGCTTTCTTT. It yields the protein CASSPSNMGQQNTEAFF.

The CDR3 spells CASSRRDRGYEQYF. CDR3 nucleotides: TGTGCCAGCAGCCGCCGGGACAGAGGCTACGAGCAGTACTTC. The V call is TRBV13, the J call TRBJ2-7; 7 nucleotides align to TRBD1. The germline CDR1 and CDR2 sequences are PRHDT and FYEKMQ (reference sequence). This CDR3 region has 14 residues. Losses at the gene ends were 5 bases for V and 3 bases for J; bases not matched to a gene: 7.

Turning to this clone: Other DNA sequences from this sample encode an identical CDR3 as well. The gene calls are TRBV2 and TRBJ2-3; D is perhaps TRBD2 (6 bases). V dropped 6 bases and J dropped 4 bases, with 8 bases sitting between them. The germline CDR1 and CDR2 sequences are SNHLY and FYNNEI. The CDR3 is made up of 12 amino acids. The CDR3 region is CASSPGADTQYF. The CDR3 coding sequence is TGTGCCAGCAGCCCGGGAGCAGATACGCAGTATTTT.

The chain uses TRBV15 and TRBJ2-1; 10 bases fit TRBD2. The CDR3 runs to 15 residues. J gave up 9 bases and V 1 base, and 6 bases lay outside the gene matches. Germline V gene data show CDR1 as LNHNV and CDR2 as YYDKDF (reference sequence). The CDR3 coding sequence is TGTGCCACCAGCAGAGCCCCTAGCGGGAGAGTTGAGCAGTTCTTC. It yields the protein CATSRAPSGRVEQFF.

The chain's CDR3 is CASSEALGGLTPHTQYF. CDR3 nucleotide sequence: TGTGCCAGCAGTGAAGCTCTGGGGGGACTAACACCCCATACGCAGTATTTT. The chain uses TRBV6-1 and TRBJ2-3; 7 bases are a match to TRBD2. This CDR3 spans 17 amino acids. V dropped 0 bases and J dropped 7; count of bases not matched to a gene: 13. CDR1 and CDR2 (germline): MNHNS, SASEGT.

The chain joins TRBV3-1 (or the pseudogene TRBV3-2) to TRBJ2-1, with D perhaps TRBD2 (6 bases). The CDR3 consists of 15 residues. V lost 1 base and J 6 bases, leaving 13 bases between the germline ends. From germline, CDR1 is LGHDT and CDR2 YNNKEL (reference sequence). CDR3 residues: CASSQGGTRRNEQFF. The CDR3, as DNA: TGTGCCAGCAGCCAAGGGGGGACTCGACGCAATGAGCAGTTCTTC.